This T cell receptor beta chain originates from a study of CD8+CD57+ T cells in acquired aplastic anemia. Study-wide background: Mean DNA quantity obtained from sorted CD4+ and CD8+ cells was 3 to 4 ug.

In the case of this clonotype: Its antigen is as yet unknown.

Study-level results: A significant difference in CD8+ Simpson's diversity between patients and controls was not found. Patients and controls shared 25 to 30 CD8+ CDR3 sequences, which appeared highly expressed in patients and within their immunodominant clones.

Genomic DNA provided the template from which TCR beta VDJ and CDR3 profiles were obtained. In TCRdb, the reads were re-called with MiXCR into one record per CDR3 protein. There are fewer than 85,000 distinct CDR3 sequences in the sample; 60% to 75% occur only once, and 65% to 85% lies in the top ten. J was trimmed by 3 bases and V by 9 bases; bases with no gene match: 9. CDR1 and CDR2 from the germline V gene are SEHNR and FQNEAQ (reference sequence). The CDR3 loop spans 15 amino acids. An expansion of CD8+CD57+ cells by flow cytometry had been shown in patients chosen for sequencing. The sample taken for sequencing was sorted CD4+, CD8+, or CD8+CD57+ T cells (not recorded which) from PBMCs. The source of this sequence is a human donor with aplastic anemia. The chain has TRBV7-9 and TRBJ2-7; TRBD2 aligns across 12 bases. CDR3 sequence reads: CASSQLAGGIYEQYF. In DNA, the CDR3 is TGTGCCAGTAGCCAACTAGCGGGAGGCATCTACGAGCAGTACTTC.